The 5 T cell receptor beta chains listed next were all sequenced from one sample in a study of blood T cells in healthy people across ages. For the second PCR, which ran for 7 to 11 cycles, a sample-barcoded 5' primer and a J-beta primer mix were used. TCRdb re-called the 5' RACE reads through MiXCR, storing one row per CDR3 protein. The profile shows 790,000 or so distinct CDR3 sequences, around 50% of them singletons. The sample comprised blood. These TCRs come from a man aged 40-55 years in good health.

V usage is TRBV7-2 and J usage is TRBJ2-3; perhaps TRBD2 as D (7 bases). V lost 1 base, J lost 4 bases, and 12 bases lay in between. The germline V gene encodes CDR1 SGHTA and CDR2 FQGNSA. This CDR3 contains 15 residues. The CDR3 DNA reads TGTGCCAGCAGCTTAGTAGGGGGGGCCGCAGATACGCAGTATTTT. It codes for CASSLVGGAADTQYF.

The V gene is TRBV9, the J gene TRBJ2-7; perhaps TRBD1 as D (6 bases). The tail of the sequence fits TRBJ2-5 better, so the J call may be wrong. The germline V gene encodes CDR1 SGDLS and CDR2 YYNGEE. The CDR3 is made up of 14 amino acids. This chain's CDR3 is CASSVGQARETQYF. CDR3 sequence (DNA): TGTGCCAGCAGCGTAGGACAGGCAAGGGAGACCCAGTACTTC.

V and J are TRBV20-1 and TRBJ2-1, with D unclear. Trimming took 0 bases from V and 3 from J, leaving 12 bases between them. Germline V lookup: CDR1 DFQATT, CDR2 SNEGSKA (reference sequence). This CDR3 has 15 residues. DNA of the CDR3: TGCAGTGCTAGAGATCTTGTTTCGAACTACAATGAGCAGTTCTTC. Protein sequence: CSARDLVSNYNEQFF.

This clonotype showed up many times. In DNA form, the CDR3 reads TGTGCCAGCAGCCCTTCCCCGGTCCATGAGCAGTTCTTC. It specifies CASSPSPVHEQFF. V gene TRBV27 combines with J gene TRBJ2-1; D call uncertain. The germline CDR1 and CDR2 sequences are MNHEY and SMNVEV (reference sequence). The germline V and J ends were trimmed by 6 bases and 8 bases, with 14 bases remaining between them. The CDR3 extends over 13 amino acids.

The CDR3 region has the DNA TGTGCCAGCAGCTCAGACCGGGACGGAAACTACAATGAGCAGTTCTTC. The encoded protein is CASSSDRDGNYNEQFF. This chain connects TRBV7-9 to TRBJ2-1; D is perhaps TRBD1 or TRBD2 (5 bases each). This CDR3 has 16 amino acids. V was trimmed by 4 bases and J by 3 bases, leaving 16 bases between them. The germline V gene has CDR1 SEHNR and CDR2 FQNEAQ (reference sequence).